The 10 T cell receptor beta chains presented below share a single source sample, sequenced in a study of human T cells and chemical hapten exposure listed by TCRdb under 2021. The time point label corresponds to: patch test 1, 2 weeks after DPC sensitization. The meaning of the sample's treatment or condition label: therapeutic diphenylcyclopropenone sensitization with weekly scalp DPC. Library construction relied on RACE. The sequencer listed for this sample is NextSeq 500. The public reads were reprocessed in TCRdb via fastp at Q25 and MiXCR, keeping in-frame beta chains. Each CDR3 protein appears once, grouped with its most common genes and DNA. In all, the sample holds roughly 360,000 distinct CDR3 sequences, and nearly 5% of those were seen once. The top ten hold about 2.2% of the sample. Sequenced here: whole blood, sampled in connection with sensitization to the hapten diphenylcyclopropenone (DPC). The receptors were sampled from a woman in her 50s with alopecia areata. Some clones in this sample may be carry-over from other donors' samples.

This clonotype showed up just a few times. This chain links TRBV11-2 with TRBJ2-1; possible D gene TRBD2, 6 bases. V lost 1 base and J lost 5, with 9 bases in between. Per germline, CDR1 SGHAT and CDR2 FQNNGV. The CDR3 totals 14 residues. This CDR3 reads CASSLGLGDNEQFF. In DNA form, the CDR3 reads TGTGCCAGCAGCTTAGGACTAGGGGACAATGAGCAGTTCTTC.

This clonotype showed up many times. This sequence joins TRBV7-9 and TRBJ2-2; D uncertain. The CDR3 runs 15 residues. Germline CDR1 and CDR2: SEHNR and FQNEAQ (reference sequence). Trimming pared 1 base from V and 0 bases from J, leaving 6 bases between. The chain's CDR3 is CASSLGSANTGELFF. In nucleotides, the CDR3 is TGTGCCAGCAGCTTAGGATCGGCGAACACCGGGGAGCTGTTTTTT.

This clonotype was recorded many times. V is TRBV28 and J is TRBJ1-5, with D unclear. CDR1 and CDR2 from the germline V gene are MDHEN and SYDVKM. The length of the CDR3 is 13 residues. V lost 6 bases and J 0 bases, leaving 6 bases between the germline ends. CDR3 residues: CASRRYSNQPQHF. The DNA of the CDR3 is TGTGCCAGCAGGCGGTATAGCAATCAGCCCCAGCATTTT. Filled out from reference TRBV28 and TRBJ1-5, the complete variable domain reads DVKVTQSSRYLVKRTGEKVFLECVQDMDHENMFWYRQDPGLGLRLIYFSYDVKMKEKGDIPEGYSVSREKKERFSLILESASTNQTSMYLCASRRYSNQPQHFGDGTRLSIL.

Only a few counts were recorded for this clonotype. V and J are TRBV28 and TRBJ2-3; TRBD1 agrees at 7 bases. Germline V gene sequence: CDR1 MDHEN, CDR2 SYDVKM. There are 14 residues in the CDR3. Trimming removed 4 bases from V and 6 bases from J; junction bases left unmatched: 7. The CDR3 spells CASSSGQISDTQYF. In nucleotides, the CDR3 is TGTGCCAGCAGTTCGGGACAGATCAGCGATACGCAGTATTTT.

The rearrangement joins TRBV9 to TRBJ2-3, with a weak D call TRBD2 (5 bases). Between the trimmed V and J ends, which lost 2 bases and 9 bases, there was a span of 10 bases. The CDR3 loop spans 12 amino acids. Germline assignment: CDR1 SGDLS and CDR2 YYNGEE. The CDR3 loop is CASSVEGRTQYF. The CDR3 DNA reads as TGTGCCAGCAGCGTCGAGGGAAGGACGCAGTATTTT. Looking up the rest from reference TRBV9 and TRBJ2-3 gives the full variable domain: DSGVTQTPKHLITATGQRVTLRCSPRSGDLSVYWYQQSLDQGLQFLIQYYNGEERAKGNILERFSAQQFPDLHSELNLSSLELGDSALYFCASSVEGRTQYFGPGTRLTVL.

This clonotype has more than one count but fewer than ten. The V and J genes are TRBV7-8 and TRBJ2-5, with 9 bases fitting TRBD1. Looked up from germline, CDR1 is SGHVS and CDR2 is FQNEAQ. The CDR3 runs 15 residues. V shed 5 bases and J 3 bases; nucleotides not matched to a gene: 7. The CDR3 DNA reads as TGTGCCAGCAGCCCGTTCACAGGGGGCAAAGAGACCCAGTACTTC. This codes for CASSPFTGGKETQYF.

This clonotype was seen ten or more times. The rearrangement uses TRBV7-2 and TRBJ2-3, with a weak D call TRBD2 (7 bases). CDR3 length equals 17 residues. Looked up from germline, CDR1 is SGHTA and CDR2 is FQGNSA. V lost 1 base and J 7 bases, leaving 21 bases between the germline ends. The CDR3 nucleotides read TGTGCCAGCAGCTTAGTAGGGACGGGGGGCAACGGAAATACGCAGTATTTT. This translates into CASSLVGTGGNGNTQYF.

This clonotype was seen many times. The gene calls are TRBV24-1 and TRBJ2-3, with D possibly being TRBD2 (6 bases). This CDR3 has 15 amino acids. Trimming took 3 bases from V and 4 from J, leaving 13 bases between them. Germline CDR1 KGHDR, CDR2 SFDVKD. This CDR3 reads CATSDRSGLSDTQYF. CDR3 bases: TGTGCCACCAGTGATAGGAGCGGGCTCTCAGATACGCAGTATTTT.

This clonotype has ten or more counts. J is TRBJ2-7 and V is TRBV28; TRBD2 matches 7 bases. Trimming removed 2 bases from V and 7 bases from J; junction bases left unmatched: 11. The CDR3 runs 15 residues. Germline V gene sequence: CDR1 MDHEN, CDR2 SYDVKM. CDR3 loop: CASSLDGGSEAEQYF. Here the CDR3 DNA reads TGTGCCAGCAGTTTAGATGGCGGGAGCGAAGCGGAGCAGTACTTC. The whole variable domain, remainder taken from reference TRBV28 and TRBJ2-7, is DVKVTQSSRYLVKRTGEKVFLECVQDMDHENMFWYRQDPGLGLRLIYFSYDVKMKEKGDIPEGYSVSREKKERFSLILESASTNQTSMYLCASSLDGGSEAEQYFGPGTRLTVT.

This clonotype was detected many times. CDR3 in amino acids: CASRKTGRANYGYTF. Here the CDR3 DNA reads TGCGCCAGCAGAAAAACAGGGAGAGCTAACTATGGCTACACCTTC. This chain connects TRBV5-1 to TRBJ1-2, with D possibly matching TRBD1 (6 bases). V shed 5 bases and J shed 0 bases, with 14 bases lying between them. CDR3 length: 15 residues. Germline CDR1 reads SGHRS; CDR2 reads YFSETQ.